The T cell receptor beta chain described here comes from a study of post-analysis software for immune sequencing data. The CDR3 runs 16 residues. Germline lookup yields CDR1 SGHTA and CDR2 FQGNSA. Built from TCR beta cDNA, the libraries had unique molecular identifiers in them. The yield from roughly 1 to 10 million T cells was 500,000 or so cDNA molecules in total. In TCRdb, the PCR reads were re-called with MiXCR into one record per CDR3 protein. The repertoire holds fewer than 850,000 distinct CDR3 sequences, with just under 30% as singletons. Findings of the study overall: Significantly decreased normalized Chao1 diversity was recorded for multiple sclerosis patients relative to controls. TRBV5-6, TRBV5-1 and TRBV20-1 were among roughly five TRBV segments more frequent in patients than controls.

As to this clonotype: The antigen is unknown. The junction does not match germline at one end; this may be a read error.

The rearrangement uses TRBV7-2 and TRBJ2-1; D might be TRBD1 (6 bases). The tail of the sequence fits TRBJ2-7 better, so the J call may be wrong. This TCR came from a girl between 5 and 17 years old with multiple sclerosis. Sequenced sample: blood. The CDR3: CASGLEQGHWTYEQYF. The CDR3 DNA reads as TGTGCCAGCGGCTTAGAACAGGGACATTGGACCTACGAGCAGTACTTC.